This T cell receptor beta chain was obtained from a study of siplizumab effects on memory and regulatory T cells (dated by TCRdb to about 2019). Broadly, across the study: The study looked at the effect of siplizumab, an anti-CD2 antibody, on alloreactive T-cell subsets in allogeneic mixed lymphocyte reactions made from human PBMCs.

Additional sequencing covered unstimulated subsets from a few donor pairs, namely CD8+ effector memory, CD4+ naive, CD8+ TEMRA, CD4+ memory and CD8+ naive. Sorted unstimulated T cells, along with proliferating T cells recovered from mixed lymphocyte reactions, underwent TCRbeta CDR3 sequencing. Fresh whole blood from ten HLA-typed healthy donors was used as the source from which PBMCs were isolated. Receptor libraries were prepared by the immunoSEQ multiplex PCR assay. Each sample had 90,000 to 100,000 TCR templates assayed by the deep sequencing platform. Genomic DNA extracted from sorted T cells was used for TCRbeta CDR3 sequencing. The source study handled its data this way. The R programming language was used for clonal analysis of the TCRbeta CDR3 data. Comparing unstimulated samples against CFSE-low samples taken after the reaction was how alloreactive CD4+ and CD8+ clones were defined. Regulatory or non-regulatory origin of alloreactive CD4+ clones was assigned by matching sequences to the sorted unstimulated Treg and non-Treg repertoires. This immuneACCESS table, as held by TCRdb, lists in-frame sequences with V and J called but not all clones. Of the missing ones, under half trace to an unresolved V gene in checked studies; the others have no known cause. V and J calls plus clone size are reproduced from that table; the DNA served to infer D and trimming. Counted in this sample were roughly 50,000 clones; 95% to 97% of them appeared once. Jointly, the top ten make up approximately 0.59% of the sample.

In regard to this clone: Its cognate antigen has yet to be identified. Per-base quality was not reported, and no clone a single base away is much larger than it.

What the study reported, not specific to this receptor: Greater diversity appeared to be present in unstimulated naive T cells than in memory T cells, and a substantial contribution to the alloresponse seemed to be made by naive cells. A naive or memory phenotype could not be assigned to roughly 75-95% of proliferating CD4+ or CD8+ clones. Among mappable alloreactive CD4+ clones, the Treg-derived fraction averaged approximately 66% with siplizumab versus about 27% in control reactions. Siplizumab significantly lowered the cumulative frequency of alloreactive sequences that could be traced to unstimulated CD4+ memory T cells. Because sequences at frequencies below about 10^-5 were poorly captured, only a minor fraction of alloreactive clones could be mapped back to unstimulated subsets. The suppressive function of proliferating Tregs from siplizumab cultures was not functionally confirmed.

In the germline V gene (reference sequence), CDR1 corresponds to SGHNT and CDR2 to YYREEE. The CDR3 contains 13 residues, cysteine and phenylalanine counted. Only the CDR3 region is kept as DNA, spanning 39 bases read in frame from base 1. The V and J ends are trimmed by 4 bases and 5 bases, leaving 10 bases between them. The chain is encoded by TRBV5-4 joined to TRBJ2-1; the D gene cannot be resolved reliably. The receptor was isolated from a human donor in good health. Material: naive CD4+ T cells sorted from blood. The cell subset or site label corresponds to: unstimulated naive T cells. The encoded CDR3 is CASSRSSDNEQFF. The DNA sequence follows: TGTGCCAGCAGCCGAAGCTCAGACAATGAGCAGTTCTTC.